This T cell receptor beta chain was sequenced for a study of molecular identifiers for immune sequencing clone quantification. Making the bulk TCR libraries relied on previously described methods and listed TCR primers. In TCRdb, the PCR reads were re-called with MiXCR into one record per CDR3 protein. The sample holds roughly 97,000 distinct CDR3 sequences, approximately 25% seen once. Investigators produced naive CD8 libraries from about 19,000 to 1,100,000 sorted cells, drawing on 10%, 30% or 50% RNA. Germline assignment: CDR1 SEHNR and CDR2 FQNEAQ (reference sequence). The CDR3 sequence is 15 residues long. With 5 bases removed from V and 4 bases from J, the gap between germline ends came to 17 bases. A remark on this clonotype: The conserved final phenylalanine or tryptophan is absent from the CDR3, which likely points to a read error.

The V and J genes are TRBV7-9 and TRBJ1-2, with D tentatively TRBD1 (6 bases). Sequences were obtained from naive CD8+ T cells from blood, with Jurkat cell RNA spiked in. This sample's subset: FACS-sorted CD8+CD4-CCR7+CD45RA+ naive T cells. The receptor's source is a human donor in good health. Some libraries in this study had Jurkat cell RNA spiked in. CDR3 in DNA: TGTGCCAGCAGCCGAATATCCGAGGACAGCTATGGCTACACCCTC. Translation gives CASSRISEDSYGYTL.